Included here is one TCR beta chain sequence, with context. Original methodology: Nucleated cell counts were estimated from reference gene primer amplification. Repertoires were generated with immunoSEQ multiplex PCR, while TCRdb's copy carries only in-frame clones and drops some. That table is the source of V, J and clone size, and D and trimming were worked out from the DNA. Of approximately 440,000 clones detected, 90% appear once; the ten largest clones hold about 0.6%. Across 20 to 25 US areas, participants ranged in age from about 18 to 90 years. Cohorts were based on clinical histories the participants reported. All recovered Cohort 3 donors got two negative PCRs, got clearance, or saw symptom resolution. The length of the CDR3 is 14 residues. Trimming took off 8 bases at V and 0 bases at J, with 13 bases between the two ends. Germline V lookup: CDR1 SNHLY, CDR2 FYNNEI. The data stem from a study of blood T cell repertoires in COVID-19.

Sequenced: PBMCs or T cells enriched from blood (not recorded which). The chain has TRBV2 and TRBJ1-2, with D unclear. This sequence was found in a young man who had recovered from COVID-19. CDR3: CASHLARANYGYTF. For the CDR3, the DNA is TGTGCCAGCCATCTGGCCCGGGCTAACTATGGCTACACCTTC.